This entry concerns a single TCR beta chain. TCRdb's table, derived via immunoSEQ multiplex PCR, lists solely in-frame clones and lacks some. This table holds 390,000 or so clones, approximately 92% found once. The CDR3 totals 13 residues. V dropped 8 bases and J dropped 3 bases, with 13 bases sitting between them. Germline values: CDR1 WSHSY, CDR2 SAAADI. The data originate from a study of control samples from healthy donors and cancer patients. This chain connects TRBV10-2 to TRBJ1-1; D remains ambiguous. What was sequenced was PBMCs. This TCR came from a man aged 40-55 years with head and neck cancer. The CDR3: CASGPEWDTEAFF. The CDR3 DNA sequence: TGCGCCAGCGGTCCTGAATGGGACACTGAAGCTTTCTTT.